The T cell receptor (beta chain) described here comes from a study of early T cells in non-severe SARS-CoV-2 infection. Study as a whole: Investigators sequenced bulk RNA drawn from unsorted whole blood, and chains remained unpaired. Overall study findings and caveats: Using VDJdb, the matching emphasized anti-spike CD8 responses while missing private and CD4 specificities.

Trimming cost V 1 base and J 2 bases, with 9 bases left between them. The CDR3 extends over 14 amino acids. In germline, CDR1 is GTSNPN, CDR2 SVGIG (reference sequence). Individual cDNA molecules received unique molecular identifiers during library preparation. Each CDR3 protein gets one entry after TCRdb re-called the 5' RACE reads with MiXCR. Of 60,000 to 75,000 distinct CDR3 sequences detected, over 3.5% appear once; the ten largest clones hold 3.5% to 4%. On this clonotype: Its antigen is not identified.

The TCR comes from an adult who was a healthcare worker with PCR-confirmed SARS-CoV-2 infection or an uninfected control (not recorded which). The donor label of this sample is uncertain. The V gene is TRBV30, the J gene TRBJ1-5, with D possibly TRBD1 on 5 matching bases. This specimen was whole blood, taken at baseline. The CDR3 sequence: CAWSGGFGNQPQHF. As DNA, the CDR3 is TGTGCCTGGAGTGGGGGGTTTGGCAATCAGCCCCAGCATTTT.